This is a list of T cell receptor beta chains from one sample in a study of blood T cell repertoires in COVID-19. Clones were read by immunoSEQ multiplex PCR, and TCRdb kept only the in-frame ones, dropping some. The sample yields about 130,000 clones, 84% seen once. The sequencing sample was made of peripheral blood. Receptor source: a woman in her 30s who had recovered from COVID-19. The CDR3 runs from the conserved cysteine through the conserved F or W. D genes are given only for firm matches. Some rows have no size entry. The others give once, few or many, or a class for an expanded clone.

17	once	TRBV5-1	TRBD2	TRBJ2-7	CASSFGGIAGAVYEQYF	TGCGCCAGCAGCTTCGGTGGGATAGCGGGAGCAGTATACGAGCAGTACTTC
15	.	TRBV19	TRBD1	TRBJ2-5	CASSIKQGVDETQYF	TGTGCCAGTAGTATAAAACAGGGGGTGGACGAGACCCAGTACTTC
8	.	TRBV5-4	.	TRBJ1-2	CASSFAYF	TGTGCCAGCAGCTTCGCGTACTTC
12	.	TRBV29-1	TRBD1	TRBJ1-2	CSVRQGLGGYTF	TGCAGCGTTCGACAGGGCTTAGGGGGCTACACCTTC
15	.	TRBV14	TRBD1	TRBJ2-7	CASSPDRPRGAKQYF	TGTGCCAGCAGCCCGGACAGGCCGAGGGGTGCGAAGCAGTACTTC
14	.	TRBV7-9	.	TRBJ2-3	CASLESATTDTQYF	TGTGCCAGCCTCGAGAGCGCTACCACAGATACGCAGTATTTT
12	once	TRBV9	.	TRBJ1-4	CASSVDQEKLFF	TGTGCCAGCAGCGTAGATCAGGAAAAACTGTTTTTT
13	.	TRBV11-1	.	TRBJ1-6	CASSLSRDSPLHF	TGTGCCAGCAGCTTATCCCGAGATTCACCCCTCCACTTT
14	.	TRBV10-3	TRBD1	TRBJ1-5	CAISGQGAYQPQHF	TGTGCCATCAGTGGACAGGGGGCATATCAGCCCCAGCATTTT
12	.	TRBV6-5	.	TRBJ2-7	CASSPFADEQYF	TGTGCCAGCAGTCCTTTTGCGGACGAGCAGTACTTC
16	once	TRBV3-1/TRBV3-2	.	TRBJ2-3	CASSRRAGPRTDTQYF	TGTGCCAGCAGCCGCCGAGCGGGCCCTCGAACAGATACGCAGTATTTT
11	.	TRBV12-3/TRBV12-4	TRBD1	TRBJ1-2	CASKTGNGYTF	TGTGCCAGCAAGACAGGGAATGGCTACACCTTC
15	once	TRBV13	.	TRBJ1-1	CASSLGQGLGTEAFF	TGTGCCAGCAGCTTAGGACAGGGCTTAGGCACTGAAGCTTTCTTT
16	.	TRBV6-5	.	TRBJ1-2	CASSYGPLGPNYGYTF	TGTGCCAGCAGCTACGGGCCCTTGGGGCCGAACTATGGCTACACCTTC
15	.	TRBV27	TRBD1	TRBJ1-2	CASSPRDRDNYGYTF	TGTGCCAGCAGTCCTAGGGACAGGGATAACTATGGCTACACCTTC
15	.	TRBV18	TRBD1	TRBJ1-1	CASSPLGTVNTEAFF	TGTGCCAGCTCCCCCTTAGGGACAGTGAACACTGAAGCTTTCTTT
14	.	TRBV25-1	.	TRBJ1-4	CASHKTGHGEKLFF	TGTGCCAGCCATAAAACAGGACACGGTGAAAAACTGTTTTTT
14	few	TRBV15	.	TRBJ1-4	CATSRDRGMEKLFF	TGTGCCACCAGCAGAGACCGGGGTATGGAAAAACTGTTTTTT
14	.	TRBV2	.	TRBJ1-5	CASRTGISNQPQHF	TGTGCCAGTCGAACAGGGATTAGCAATCAGCCCCAGCATTTT
15	.	TRBV6-2/TRBV6-3	.	TRBJ1-1	CASSYSRISGTEAFF	TGTGCCAGCAGTTACTCGAGAATCTCGGGGACTGAAGCTTTCTTT
20	.	TRBV5-5	TRBD1	TRBJ2-7	CASSQQGPGQLHRDPYEQYF	TGTGCCAGCAGCCAGCAAGGACCGGGACAGCTTCATAGGGACCCCTACGAGCAGTACTTC
14	.	TRBV7-9	TRBD1	TRBJ1-1	CASSSRTGKTEAFF	TGTGCCAGCAGCTCGCGGACAGGGAAAACTGAAGCTTTCTTT
14	once	TRBV11-1	.	TRBJ1-1	CASSPTFGNTEAFF	TGTGCCAGCAGCCCGACATTCGGGAACACTGAAGCTTTCTTT
18	.	TRBV5-5	TRBD1	TRBJ2-1	CASSLPTPLQGAKNEQFF	TGTGCCAGCAGCTTGCCGACTCCATTACAGGGGGCGAAGAATGAGCAGTTCTTC
14	.	TRBV5-1	.	TRBJ1-1	CASQGSGLNTEAFF	TGCGCCAGTCAGGGAAGCGGGTTGAACACTGAAGCTTTCTTT
14	.	TRBV2	TRBD1	TRBJ1-1	CASSLDRANTEAFF	TGTGCCAGCAGTCTCGACAGGGCGAACACTGAAGCTTTCTTT
14	.	TRBV10-2	TRBD1	TRBJ2-2	CASSGTGAIGELFF	TGCGCCAGCAGTGGAACAGGGGCGATAGGGGAGCTGTTTTTT
16	.	TRBV21-1	.	TRBJ2-1	CASSKEDSNARYEQFF	TGTGCCAGCAGCAAAGAGGACAGCAACGCCCGTTACGAGCAGTTCTTC
15	once	TRBV5-4	.	TRBJ2-1	CASSLARVSYNEQFF	TGTGCCAGCAGCTTGGCTCGGGTTTCCTACAATGAGCAGTTCTTC
15	.	TRBV10-2	.	TRBJ2-2	CASSVGTLNTGELFF	TGCGCCAGCAGTGTCGGGACTCTGAACACCGGGGAGCTGTTTTTT
13	few	TRBV11-2	.	TRBJ1-5	CASSQGTEQPQHF	TGTGCCAGCAGCCAGGGAACGGAACAGCCCCAGCATTTT
16	few	TRBV6-6	.	TRBJ1-5	CASLLWQGSSNQPQHF	TGTGCCAGCTTGTTGTGGCAGGGATCCAGCAATCAGCCCCAGCATTTT
13	few	TRBV16	.	TRBJ1-2	CASSTHRDYGYTF	TGTGCCAGCAGCACACACAGGGACTATGGCTACACCTTC
15	.	TRBV19	TRBD2	TRBJ2-2	CASSIGGGDGGELFF	TGTGCCAGTAGTATTGGCGGGGGAGATGGCGGGGAGCTGTTTTTT
13	.	TRBV27	.	TRBJ2-7	CASSFPGTYEQYF	TGTGCCAGCAGTTTCCCAGGGACCTACGAGCAGTACTTC
16	.	TRBV13	TRBD1	TRBJ1-1	CASSSYSTGPDTEAFF	TGTGCCAGCAGCTCTTACTCGACAGGGCCCGACACTGAAGCTTTCTTT
16	.	TRBV3-1/TRBV3-2	TRBD1	TRBJ2-7	CASSPRDRPTDYEQYF	TGTGCCAGCAGCCCCCGGGACAGACCTACCGACTACGAGCAGTACTTC
13	.	TRBV2	.	TRBJ2-5	CASSVAGLGAQYF	TGTGCCAGCAGCGTTGCTGGGCTAGGGGCCCAGTACTTC
16	.	TRBV4-2	TRBD2	TRBJ2-3	CASSPMLAGILDTQYF	TGTGCCAGCAGCCCGATGCTAGCGGGGATACTGGATACGCAGTATTTT
15	.	TRBV19	TRBD2	TRBJ2-1	CASQREDHLYNEQFF	TGTGCCAGCCAGCGGGAGGACCACTTATACAATGAGCAGTTCTTC
15	.	TRBV5-1	TRBD1	TRBJ2-7	CASSPPGQGYGEQYF	TGCGCCAGCAGCCCGCCGGGACAGGGGTATGGAGAGCAGTACTTC
15	.	TRBV19	TRBD2	TRBJ2-1	CASSLLAGLYNEQFF	TGTGCCAGTAGTCTCCTAGCGGGCCTCTACAATGAGCAGTTCTTC
18	once	TRBV4-2	TRBD2	TRBJ2-2	CASSQVTSGRTNTGELFF	TGTGCCAGCAGCCAAGTTACTAGCGGGCGCACGAACACCGGGGAGCTGTTTTTT
15	.	TRBV7-2	.	TRBJ2-1	CASSSRRDFYNEQFF	TGTGCCAGCAGCTCCCGGCGGGATTTCTACAATGAGCAGTTCTTC
13	.	TRBV30	TRBD1	TRBJ1-4	CAWKGQYNEKLFF	TGTGCCTGGAAGGGACAGTATAATGAAAAACTGTTTTTT
15	.	TRBV19	.	TRBJ2-3	CASSSSSFGTDTQYF	TGTGCCAGTAGTTCGAGTTCGTTCGGCACAGATACGCAGTATTTT
17	.	TRBV4-2	TRBD1	TRBJ1-4	CASSYYSGGQGAEKLFF	TGTGCCAGCAGCTATTATTCGGGGGGACAGGGGGCAGAAAAACTGTTTTTT
10	.	TRBV24-1	.	TRBJ1-2	CATSDFQSTF	TGTGCCACCAGTGATTTCCAATCCACTTTC
14	.	TRBV5-1	.	TRBJ1-2	CASSWGESNYGYTF	TGCGCCAGCAGCTGGGGGGAATCTAACTATGGCTACACCTTC
14	.	TRBV7-8	.	TRBJ2-7	CASSWDLSSYEQYF	TGTGCCAGCAGCTGGGACTTAAGCTCCTACGAGCAGTACTTC
14	.	TRBV3-1/TRBV3-2	.	TRBJ2-1	CASSQARSYNEQFF	TGTGCCAGCAGCCAAGCCCGCTCCTACAATGAGCAGTTCTTC
14	.	TRBV18	.	TRBJ1-1	CASSPRGKNTEAFF	TGTGCCAGCTCACCACGAGGCAAGAACACTGAAGCTTTCTTT
15	few	TRBV20-1	.	TRBJ2-3	CSASGGLLGTDTQYF	TGCAGTGCTAGTGGCGGACTCCTCGGCACAGATACGCAGTATTTT